This T cell receptor (beta chain) was observed in a study (dated 2017 in TCRdb). In the study overall: To characterize human CD8+ TCR repertoires that recognize immunodominant viral antigens, the researchers relied on sequence and structural analyses.

As a fraction of the sample, this clonotype is large (0.1 to 1%). This clone's antigen is unknown. Base qualities are missing; no much larger clone stands one base away. The instrument given in TCRdb is Illumina HiSeq 2500. TCRdb redid the processing of the public reads, applying fastp at Q25 and MiXCR, and retained in-frame beta chains. Rows are combined by CDR3 protein, so each entry shows the most common genes and DNA. This sample comprises fewer than 950 distinct CDR3 sequences, approximately 33% of them detected only once. The top ten hold more than 45% of the sample. Beyond this particular receptor, the publication reports: According to the report, the CD8+ TCR repertoires were highly diverse, and those specific to different immunodominant viral antigens were distinct from each other.

CDR1 and CDR2 were assigned from the germline V gene as KGHDR and SFDVKD. The CDR3 covers 12 residues, taking in both the cysteine and the phenylalanine. Of the read, only the CDR3 DNA is kept; its 36 bases are in frame from base 1. The sample consisted of CD8+ T cells (not recorded whether cultured). The clonotype comes from a female donor. This receptor chain uses TRBV24-1 and TRBJ1-1, and the D gene may be TRBD1, 5 bases matching. Here is the DNA: TGTGCGGGACGAATAACGAACACTGAAGCTTTCTTT. Translated, this is CAGRITNTEAFF.